The clone carrying this TCR beta chain was counted between two and nine times. Its matching antigen is unknown. TCRdb processed the 5' RACE reads anew with MiXCR; each CDR3 protein has one entry. In the table there are 350,000 to 500,000 distinct CDR3 sequences, less than 25% of which are singletons. The sample belongs to a study of T-cell memory formation after mild COVID-19. Study-wide results and caveats: CD4/CD8 balance held among clones contracting day 15 to 85, and later expanders leaned CD4+.

Germline CDR1 and CDR2: LNHDA and SQIVND (reference sequence). Unmatched junction bases numbered 5, after V lost 5 bases and J lost 5 bases. The CDR3 is 14 amino acids. The receptor was derived from an adult woman who had mild COVID-19 (a few samples of this study predate the infection). Cell type and time point are not known. Specimen: PBMCs or a T cell subset sorted from them (not recorded which). The rearrangement links TRBV19 to TRBJ2-1, with 8 bases identical to TRBD1. The CDR3 DNA is TGTGCCAGTAGTGCAACAGGGGGGAACAATGAGCAGTTCTTC. This encodes CASSATGGNNEQFF.